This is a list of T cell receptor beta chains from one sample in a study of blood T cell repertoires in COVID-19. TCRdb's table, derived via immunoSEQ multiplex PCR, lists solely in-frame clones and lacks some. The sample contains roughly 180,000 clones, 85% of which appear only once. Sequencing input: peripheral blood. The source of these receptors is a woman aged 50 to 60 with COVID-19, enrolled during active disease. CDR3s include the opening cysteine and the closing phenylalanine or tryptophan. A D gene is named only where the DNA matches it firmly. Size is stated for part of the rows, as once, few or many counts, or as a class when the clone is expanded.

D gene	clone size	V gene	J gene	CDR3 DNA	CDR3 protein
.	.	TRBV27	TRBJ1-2	TGTGCCAGCAGTTTATTCGACCCGGGTCACTATGGCTACACCTTC	CASSLFDPGHYGYTF
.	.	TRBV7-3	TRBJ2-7	TGTGCCAGCAGCCGAGATCAGGGGCCCTACGAGCAGTACTTC	CASSRDQGPYEQYF
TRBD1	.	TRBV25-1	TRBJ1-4	TGTGCCAGCAGATCCGGGACAGGGGTTGAAAAACTGTTTTTT	CASRSGTGVEKLFF
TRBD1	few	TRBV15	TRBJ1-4	TGTGCCACCAGCAGAAATACGGGACAGGAAAAACTGTTTTTT	CATSRNTGQEKLFF
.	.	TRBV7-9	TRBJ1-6	TGTGCCAGCAGCTTAGGGGCCTCTTCACCCCTCCACTTT	CASSLGASSPLHF
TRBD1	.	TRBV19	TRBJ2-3	TGTGCCAGTAGGGACCGAGGGGGCGCCCCCACAGATACGCAGTATTTT	CASRDRGGAPTDTQYF
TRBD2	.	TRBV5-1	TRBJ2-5	TGCGCCAGCAGCTTGGGACTAGCGGGGGGCCTTGAGACCCAGTACTTC	CASSLGLAGGLETQYF
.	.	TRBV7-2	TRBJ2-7	TGTGCCAGCAGCTTAAGTAGCGCTACCTACGAGCAGTACTTC	CASSLSSATYEQYF
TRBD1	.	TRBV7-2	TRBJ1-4	TGTGCCAGCAGCCGGACAGGGCCCCAAAATGAAAAACTGTTTTTT	CASSRTGPQNEKLFF
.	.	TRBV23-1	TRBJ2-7	TGCGCCAGCAGTCAATCAACGCACCCGAGCTCCTACGAGCAGTACTTC	CASSQSTHPSSYEQYF
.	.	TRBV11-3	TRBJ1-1	TGTGCCAGCAGCTTAGTCCGGGACACTGAAGCTTTCTTT	CASSLVRDTEAFF
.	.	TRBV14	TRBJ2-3	TGTGCCAGCAGCCAAGAACTGTTCACAGATACGCAGTATTTT	CASSQELFTDTQYF
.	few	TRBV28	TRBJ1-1	TGTGCCAGCAGGATCGTACCCTATTCCGCTGAAGCTTTCTTT	CASRIVPYSAEAFF
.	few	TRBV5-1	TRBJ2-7	TGCGCCAGCAGCCCGGACAGTTCCTACGAGCAGTACTTC	CASSPDSSYEQYF
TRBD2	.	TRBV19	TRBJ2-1	TGTGCCAGTAGTACCGGGACTAGCGGGGTGAATGAGCAGTTCTTC	CASSTGTSGVNEQFF